The rows below give T cell receptor beta chains drawn from one sample of a study of T cell changes during pregnancy in multiple sclerosis. Repertoires were generated with immunoSEQ multiplex PCR, while TCRdb's copy carries only in-frame clones and drops some. The sample records approximately 64,000 clones, around 93% being singletons. The sequencing used peripheral blood, collected in the first trimester of pregnancy. These receptors were obtained from a female donor with multiple sclerosis, enrolled in a pregnancy study. CDR3s leave out the opening cysteine and the closing phenylalanine or tryptophan. Fields, in order: J gene, clone size, V gene, CDR3 protein. Clone size is shown for a subset of rows, as once, few, many or a class of expanded clone.

j_call: TRBJ2-3; clone_size: .; v_call: TRBV4-2; cdr3_aa: ASSQVLAGGTDTQY
j_call: TRBJ2-3; clone_size: .; v_call: TRBV6-1; cdr3_aa: ASSSRDTVDTQY
j_call: TRBJ2-3; clone_size: .; v_call: TRBV6-1; cdr3_aa: ASSARRDGTDTQY
j_call: TRBJ2-7; clone_size: .; v_call: TRBV4-2; cdr3_aa: ASSQQLAGGIYEQY
j_call: TRBJ2-2; clone_size: .; v_call: TRBV28; cdr3_aa: ASRLTTGELF
j_call: TRBJ2-2; clone_size: .; v_call: TRBV4-1; cdr3_aa: ASSPTHTGELF
j_call: TRBJ2-3; clone_size: .; v_call: TRBV30; cdr3_aa: AWRGGLAGEKIRTDTQY
j_call: TRBJ2-1; clone_size: .; v_call: TRBV19; cdr3_aa: ASSTTSGSYNEQF
j_call: TRBJ1-5; clone_size: .; v_call: TRBV5-6; cdr3_aa: ASSGSPDTRQPQH
j_call: TRBJ2-4; clone_size: .; v_call: TRBV28; cdr3_aa: ASNTDRGPNIQY
j_call: TRBJ2-5; clone_size: .; v_call: TRBV7-2; cdr3_aa: ASSTGQGGETQY
j_call: TRBJ2-4; clone_size: .; v_call: TRBV28; cdr3_aa: ASSLGRRGENIQY
j_call: TRBJ2-5; clone_size: .; v_call: TRBV7-9; cdr3_aa: ASSLINREQTQY
j_call: TRBJ2-5; clone_size: .; v_call: TRBV27; cdr3_aa: ASSLSWTSGRKTQY
j_call: TRBJ2-7; clone_size: once; v_call: TRBV27; cdr3_aa: ASTPGGAGREQY
j_call: TRBJ2-7; clone_size: .; v_call: TRBV4-3; cdr3_aa: ASSQDGRGRAGEQY
j_call: TRBJ1-1; clone_size: few; v_call: TRBV27; cdr3_aa: ASHGNTEAF
j_call: TRBJ2-3; clone_size: .; v_call: TRBV7-8; cdr3_aa: ASRSLAGAADTQY